These 4 T cell receptor beta chains originate from one sample sequenced in a study of shared clonotypes between healthy human individuals. Method: immunoSEQ multiplex PCR; TCRdb's copy keeps in-frame clones and lacks some. The repertoire has approximately 2.5 million clones, approximately 90% of them found once; the top ten carry over 0.12%. Input material: naive CD4+ T cells sorted from blood. Subset denoted: CD45RA+ positively selected. Every receptor here comes from a man younger than 35 in good health.

The rearrangement uses TRBV25-1 and TRBJ1-6, with TRBD1 identical over 9 bases. The CDR3 extends over 14 amino acids. Germline CDR1 MGHDK, CDR2 SYGVNS. The junction had 6 bases not matched to a gene; V was cut back by 5 bases and J by 10 bases. The DNA of the CDR3 is TGTGCCAGCAGTCCGGGACAGGGACGATCACCCCTCCACTTT. Translated, it gives CASSPGQGRSPLHF. The whole variable domain, filled in from reference TRBV25-1 and TRBJ1-6, reads EADIYQTPRYLVIGTGKKITLECSQTMGHDKMYWYQQDPGMELHLIHYSYGVNSTEKGDLSSESTVSRIRTEHFPLTLESARPSHTSQYLCASSPGQGRSPLHFGNGTRLTVT.

The chain carries TRBV4-1 and TRBJ1-4; no reliable D call. V was clipped by 7 bases and J by 3 bases, with 15 bases between them. This CDR3 comprises 15 residues. CDR1 and CDR2 from the germline V gene are MGHRA and YSYEKL. The CDR3: CASKPPSPSNEKLFF. CDR3 DNA sequence: TGCGCCAGCAAACCTCCGAGCCCCTCTAATGAAAAACTGTTTTTT.

Turning to this clone: The sample has other DNA sequences that encode this CDR3 too. This chain links TRBV11-2 with TRBJ2-7; D perhaps matches TRBD1 (5 bases). Germline lookup yields CDR1 SGHAT and CDR2 FQNNGV. This CDR3 has 12 amino acids. V dropped 1 base and J dropped 4 bases, with 5 bases sitting between them. The CDR3 nucleotides read TGTGCCAGCAGCTTAGGACAGTACGAGCAGTACTTC. Residues: CASSLGQYEQYF.

This sequence joins TRBV5-1 and TRBJ1-3; 9 bases line up with TRBD1. Germline CDR1 is SGHRS and CDR2 is YFSETQ. V lost 5 bases and J lost 0; bases outside the gene matches: 12. CDR3 length: 18 residues. The CDR3 loop is CASRSGQGSFYSGNTIYF. In DNA form, the CDR3 reads TGCGCCAGCAGGTCTGGACAGGGGTCATTTTACTCTGGAAACACCATATATTTT. Drawing the rest from reference TRBV5-1 and TRBJ1-3, the complete variable domain is KAGVTQTPRYLIKTRGQQVTLSCSPISGHRSVSWYQQTPGQGLQFLFEYFSETQRNKGNFPGRFSGRQFSNSRSEMNVSTLELGDSALYLCASRSGQGSFYSGNTIYFGEGSWLTVV.